The entry that follows covers one TCR beta chain sequence. The antigen remains unidentified. These data belong to a study of OX40 agonist ivuxolimab in advanced cancers. Background on the study: Males comprised 70% to 90% of the group, whose mean age was about 62 years (range roughly 20 to 90). Study conclusions and caveats: The investigators did not determine what antigen specificity the expanded peripheral T cells had.

CDR3 length: 13 residues. Germline V lookup: CDR1 MNHNS, CDR2 SASEGT. The V and J ends lost 3 bases and 5 bases respectively, with 10 bases between them. TCRdb's copy holds only in-frame clones and misses some; the assay was immunoSEQ multiplex PCR. Counted here are under 85,000 clones, 94% occurring once; the ten biggest clones make up roughly 20%. Sequenced material: CD4+ or CD8+ T cells sorted from blood, taken in a trial of the OX40 agonist ivuxolimab. This chain links TRBV6-1 with TRBJ2-5; TRBD2 is a possible D gene (6 bases). This clonotype was sampled from an adult with an advanced solid tumor such as melanoma, head and neck, liver or kidney cancer. This CDR3 reads CASSDLGGETQYF. CDR3 nucleotide sequence: TGTGCCAGCAGTGATCTTGGGGGGGAGACCCAGTACTTC.